This T cell receptor (beta chain) came from a study of T cells expressing NK-cell markers (dated by TCRdb to about 2020). Concerning the study at large: Three sorted T-cell subsets (CD3+CD56+NKG2C+, CD3+CD56+NKG2C- and CD3+CD56-NKG2C+) from eight donors had their TCR beta-chain repertoires profiled. Among the eight sequenced donors, seven were HCMV-seropositive and one was HCMV-seronegative. All eight donors whose samples were sequenced were randomly selected healthy volunteers, three of them men and five women. Libraries were sequenced as 2 x 150 bp reads on Illumina HiSeq 2000/2500, MiSeq or NextSeq. The research as a whole found: Those dominant clonotypes were again the most abundant among CD3+CD56-NKG2C+ cells in several donors, at about 25-60.1%. In over five donors, the dominant CD3+CD56+NKG2C+ clonotypes were among the top 10 CD8+ clonotypes and accounted for roughly 1.0-7.5% of CD8+ T cells. It remained unclear whether the expanded NKG2C-expressing T cell clones were specific for HCMV antigens.

A commercial ELISA kit detecting HCMV-specific IgG in serum was used to determine HCMV serostatus. Peripheral blood mononuclear cells were isolated from blood by Ficoll density gradient centrifugation. TCRdb shows the sequencer as Illumina HiSeq 2000. TCR beta cDNA libraries were prepared using 5'RACE template switching, which introduced a universal primer site and unique molecular identifiers. Priming for cDNA synthesis came from the TCR beta constant segment, and two successive PCR amplification steps followed. Per the original workflow: Reads were demultiplexed and grouped by UMI with MIGEC, and clonotypes were assembled and quantified with MiTCR. To remove erroneous sequences, TCR cDNA sequences were retained only when supported by two or more reads. The tcR package was used for downstream repertoire analysis, with clonotypes matched between fractions based on CDR3 nucleotide sequence plus V segment. VDJmatch was used to annotate antigen specificity against VDJdb, with one amino acid substitution in CDR3 allowed. TCRdb reanalyzed the reads, keeping one entry per CDR3 protein sequence and omitting DNA. The V and J calls were determined by TCRdb, not by the authors. The sample table records fewer than 400,000 distinct CDR3 sequences. The ten largest clones take up about 11% of the sample.

A note on this clonotype: This clone's antigen is unknown.

The sequence was collected from a woman in her forties or fifties in good health. Donor details come from another sample of the same person, matched by shared clones. The specimen was blood T cells: a sorted CD56 or NKG2C T cell subset, CD4+ or CD8+ T cells, or bulk PBMC T cells (not recorded which).

Here the CDR3 is given as CASSIADYYNEQFF. The chain couples TRBV19 to TRBJ2-1; no DNA is available, so the TRBD2 call from TCRdb remains unchecked. Looking up the germline V gene (reference sequence) yields CDR1 LNHDA and CDR2 SQIVND. Counted from cysteine to phenylalanine, this CDR3 has 14 amino acids. No DNA was logged.